This is a list of T cell receptor beta chains from one sample in a study of CD8+ T cells in alopecia areata. Clones were sequenced by immunoSEQ multiplex PCR, and TCRdb holds only the in-frame ones, with some missing. The profile shows 150,000 to 200,000 clones, 58% of them singletons. The sample consisted of CD4+ T cells sorted from blood, taken at approximately week 55, from a patient treated with tofacitinib. The receptors come from a human donor with alopecia areata. Both conserved end residues are part of each CDR3. A D gene is named only where the DNA matches it firmly. The listing skips clone size in some rows; elsewhere it reads once, few, many or a size class.

V	size	D	J	DNA	CDR3
TRBV30	NA	NA	TRBJ2-7	TGTGCCTGGAGTGGGGCCTCCTACGAGCAGTACTTC	CAWSGASYEQYF
TRBV6-6	NA	NA	TRBJ2-7	TGTGCCAGCAGTTACTCGAAAGGGTACGAGCAGTACTTC	CASSYSKGYEQYF
TRBV6-5	many	NA	TRBJ2-3	TGTGCCAGCAGTTACTATAGAACAGATACGCAGTATTTT	CASSYYRTDTQYF
TRBV7-8	NA	TRBD1	TRBJ1-1	TGTGCCAGCAGCTTACGTAGGACAGGTGGGAACACTGAAGCTTTCTTT	CASSLRRTGGNTEAFF
TRBV9	NA	TRBD1	TRBJ2-4	TGTGCCAGCAGCAAGGACAGGGGGGAGCATCTAGCCAAAAACATTCAGTACTTC	CASSKDRGEHLAKNIQYF
TRBV4-1	NA	NA	TRBJ2-5	TGCGCCAGCAGCCAAGCCGCGAGCGAGACCCAGTACTTC	CASSQAASETQYF
TRBV10-3	NA	NA	TRBJ1-2	TGTGCCATCAGTGAGTACGGTAACTATGGCTACACCTTC	CAISEYGNYGYTF
TRBV7-2	NA	NA	TRBJ2-1	TGTGCCAGCAGCCCCCGGGGCCTCCATGAGCAGTTCTTC	CASSPRGLHEQFF
TRBV6-5	once	NA	TRBJ2-1	TGTGCCAGCAGTTACGCGCTAGCGTCATACAATGAGCAGTTCTTC	CASSYALASYNEQFF
TRBV6-5	few	NA	TRBJ1-5	TGTGCCAGCCGAGGGGGGGTTACCGGGAAGCCCCAGCATTTT	CASRGGVTGKPQHF
TRBV5-1	NA	NA	TRBJ2-5	TGCGCCAGCAGCTCGGGTTCTAGTCCAGAGACCCAGTACTTC	CASSSGSSPETQYF
TRBV7-2	NA	NA	TRBJ1-4	TGTGCCAGCAGCTTAGAAGGCAGCCCGAATGAAAAACTGTTTTTT	CASSLEGSPNEKLFF
TRBV18	NA	NA	TRBJ2-2	TGTGCCAGCACACGGCGAGCCGGGGAGCTGTTTTTT	CASTRRAGELFF
TRBV5-1	few	TRBD1	TRBJ2-7	TGCGCCAGCAGCTTGGGAGGGGGCGACGAGCAGTACTTC	CASSLGGGDEQYF
TRBV6-6	few	NA	TRBJ1-1	TGTGCCAGCAGTTACTCTATTGGCAGGGCAAACACTGAAGCTTTCTTT	CASSYSIGRANTEAFF
TRBV29-1	NA	NA	TRBJ1-2	TGCAGCGTAAACAGGGACGGGGGAGGCTACACCTTC	CSVNRDGGGYTF
TRBV7-9	many	NA	TRBJ1-6	TGTGCCAGCAGCTTAAACTCCGGGCGAGGTTCACCCCTCCACTTT	CASSLNSGRGSPLHF
TRBV30	NA	NA	TRBJ2-6	TGTGCCTGGAAAGGGTATGGGGCCAACGTCCTGACTTTC	CAWKGYGANVLTF
TRBV5-6	NA	NA	TRBJ1-6	TGTGCCAGCAGCTTGGGGGCAGGGGTAGGATCGCCCCTCCACTTT	CASSLGAGVGSPLHF
TRBV9	NA	TRBD2	TRBJ2-7	TGTGCCAGCAGCGTCGAGCGGGGTACCTACGAGCAGTACTTC	CASSVERGTYEQYF
TRBV30	NA	NA	TRBJ1-5	TGTGCCTGGAGTACCCAGGAGCTACTCAATCAGCCCCAGCATTTT	CAWSTQELLNQPQHF
TRBV6-1	NA	TRBD1	TRBJ1-1	TGTGCCATCAGACAGGGGACGAACACTGAAGCTTTCTTT	CAIRQGTNTEAFF
TRBV4-2	NA	NA	TRBJ1-1	TGTGCCAGCAGCCACCGTTGGGCCCTGAACACTGAAGCTTTCTTT	CASSHRWALNTEAFF
TRBV29-1	few	NA	TRBJ2-6	TGCAACGCGACAGTCGCTGGGGCCAACGTCCTGACTTTC	CNATVAGANVLTF
TRBV30	once	TRBD1	TRBJ2-3	TGTGCCTGGGATCCGGGACAGAACACAGATACGCAGTATTTT	CAWDPGQNTDTQYF
TRBV30	few	NA	TRBJ2-7	TGTGCCTGGAGTGTAGGTCTGGGTATCGACGAGCAGTACTTC	CAWSVGLGIDEQYF
TRBV25-1	NA	NA	TRBJ1-6	TGTGCCAGCAGTCTACAGGTCCATTCACCCCTCCACTTT	CASSLQVHSPLHF
TRBV6-1	NA	TRBD1	TRBJ2-7	TGTGCCAGCAGTGAACAGGGACAGACCTACGAGCAGTACTTC	CASSEQGQTYEQYF
TRBV23-1	NA	NA	TRBJ2-7	TGCGCCAGCAACCGGCCTCCAAGCTCCTACGAGCAGTACTTC	CASNRPPSSYEQYF
TRBV5-1	NA	NA	TRBJ1-5	TGCGCCAGCAGTCCCGATCCCAGCAATCAGCCCCAGCATTTT	CASSPDPSNQPQHF
TRBV29-1	NA	NA	TRBJ1-2	TGCAGCGTTTTCCACAGCAATGGCTACACCTTC	CSVFHSNGYTF
TRBV4-1	NA	TRBD2	TRBJ2-1	TGCGCCAGCAGCCAAGATACTAGCGGGGATTTGGGTGAGCAGTTCTTC	CASSQDTSGDLGEQFF
TRBV5-1	NA	NA	TRBJ1-6	TGCGCCAGCAGTCTTGGAAATTCACCCCTCCACTTT	CASSLGNSPLHF
TRBV19	once	NA	TRBJ1-5	TGTGCCAGTAGTATAGATCTGGGAGGACAGTTTAATCAGCCCCAGCATTTT	CASSIDLGGQFNQPQHF
TRBV13	few	TRBD2	TRBJ2-7	TGTGCCAGCAGCTTAGGCCGAGCGGGGCGAACCTACGAGCAGTACTTC	CASSLGRAGRTYEQYF
TRBV7-9	once	TRBD1	TRBJ1-1	TGTGCCAGCAGCTTGACAGGGGTAGTCACTGAAGCTTTCTTT	CASSLTGVVTEAFF
TRBV2	few	TRBD1	TRBJ2-2	TGTGCCAGCAGATACAGGGGCACCGGGGAGCTGTTTTTT	CASRYRGTGELFF
TRBV29-1	NA	TRBD1	TRBJ2-2	TGCAGCGTTAGGACAGGGCCCGGGGAGCTGTTTTTT	CSVRTGPGELFF
TRBV30	NA	NA	TRBJ1-5	TGTGCCTGGAGTGTAAGGGCCCAACGGTCGTATAGCAATCAGCCCCAGCATTTT	CAWSVRAQRSYSNQPQHF
TRBV4-1	NA	NA	TRBJ2-7	TGCGCCAGCAGCCACGCTGCAGACGGCGAGCAGTACTTC	CASSHAADGEQYF
TRBV7-2	NA	NA	TRBJ1-1	TGTGCCAGCAGCCTCGGCGGACGGATGAACACTGAAGCTTTCTTT	CASSLGGRMNTEAFF
TRBV29-1	NA	NA	TRBJ1-1	TGCAGCGTTGCGGGGAATTTGGTCCCCAACACTGAAGCTTTCTTT	CSVAGNLVPNTEAFF
TRBV5-1	NA	NA	TRBJ1-6	TGCGCCAGCAGCAACGTCCCGCCACAGGATACTAATTCACCCCTCCACTTT	CASSNVPPQDTNSPLHF
TRBV11-1	NA	NA	TRBJ1-1	TGTGCCAGCAGCTACCGACAAAACACTGAAGCTTTCTTT	CASSYRQNTEAFF
TRBV7-9	NA	NA	TRBJ1-1	TGTGCCAGCAGCTCACAGGCTGAAGCTTTCTTT	CASSSQAEAFF
TRBV30	NA	TRBD1	TRBJ1-5	TGTGCCTGGAGTGTAAGAGGGACAGGGTCTCAGCCCCAGCATTTT	CAWSVRGTGSQPQHF
TRBV6-6	NA	NA	TRBJ2-6	TGTGCCATCAGTGAGACTCCTGGGGCCAACGTCCTGACTTTC	CAISETPGANVLTF
TRBV7-9	NA	TRBD1	TRBJ1-2	TGTGCCAGCAGACAGACAGGGAGCGGCTACACCTTC	CASRQTGSGYTF
TRBV6-1	few	TRBD2	TRBJ2-7	TGTGCCAGCAGGCATAGCGGGGGTTACGAGCAGTACTTC	CASRHSGGYEQYF
TRBV30	few	NA	TRBJ1-6	TGTGCCTGGAGTGTACCTGGACGATATAATTCACCCCTCCACTTT	CAWSVPGRYNSPLHF
TRBV20-1	NA	NA	TRBJ1-1	TGCAGTGCTAGAAGGGGAGCGGAAGCTTTCTTT	CSARRGAEAFF
TRBV30	few	NA	TRBJ2-1	TGTGCCTGGGACAGGAAGACCAATGAGCAGTTCTTC	CAWDRKTNEQFF
TRBV5-1	NA	NA	TRBJ1-1	TGCGCCAGCAGCAACGATTTGGAGTACACTGAAGCTTTCTTT	CASSNDLEYTEAFF